What follows are 21 T cell receptor beta chains derived from one specimen sequenced in a study of T cells in tuberculosis. This table comes from immunoSEQ multiplex PCR, and its TCRdb copy is limited to in-frame clones, with some not included. The sample consists of some 22,000 clones, 97% of them appearing once. The sequenced sample consisted of PBMCs. These receptors came from a donor between 10 and 35 years old with latent tuberculosis or without tuberculosis infection.

The gene calls are TRBV4-1 and TRBJ1-2, with 9 bases lining up with TRBD1. Germline V gives CDR1 MGHRA, CDR2 YSYEKL. The V gene end was trimmed by 1 base and the J gene end by 3 bases; junction bases not matched to a gene: 6. This CDR3 spans 16 amino acids. CDR3 nucleotides: TGCGCCAGCAGCCAAGCCCCGACAGGGGGAGACTATGGCTACACCTTC. Translated, it gives CASSQAPTGGDYGYTF.

V usage is TRBV4-2 and J usage is TRBJ1-3; D unresolved. With 0 bases removed from V and 2 bases from J, the gap between germline ends came to 8 bases. The CDR3 runs to 15 residues. The germline V gene encodes CDR1 LGHNA and CDR2 YNFKEQ. The CDR3 DNA reads as TGTGCCAGCAGCCAAGATCCTAGGACTGGAAACACCATATATTTT. Translating gives CASSQDPRTGNTIYF.

This chain links TRBV11-2 with TRBJ2-1; tentatively, D is TRBD1 (6 bases). The V gene lost 3 bases and the J gene lost 15 bases, with 12 bases spanning the gap. Germline assignment: CDR1 SGHAT and CDR2 FQNNGV. CDR3 length equals 11 residues. The CDR3 DNA reads TGTGCCAGCAGCTTTGGGCAGGGGCGGTTCTTC. Translated: CASSFGQGRFF. The whole variable domain, remainder taken from reference TRBV11-2 and TRBJ2-1, is EAGVAQSPRYKIIEKRQSVAFWCNPISGHATLYWYQQILGQGPKLLIQFQNNGVVDDSQLPKDRFSAERLKGVDSTLKIQPAKLEDSAVYLCASSFGQGRFFGPGTRLTVL.

This clone turned up a few times. The J gene is TRBJ1-2, the V gene TRBV6-1, with TRBD1 identical over 8 bases. The CDR3 runs 15 residues. The V and J ends lost 5 bases and 3 bases, in that order; junction bases with no gene match: 8. Germline V gene sequence: CDR1 MNHNS, CDR2 SASEGT. The CDR3: CASSTFGQGDYGYTF. Written as DNA, the CDR3 is TGTGCCAGCAGTACTTTTGGACAGGGTGACTATGGCTACACCTTC.

This rearrangement joins TRBV18 to TRBJ2-7; possibly TRBD1 for D (5 bases). Germline V gives CDR1 KGHSH, CDR2 LQKENI. This CDR3 spans 14 amino acids. The V gene lost 1 base and the J gene lost 6 bases, with 13 bases spanning the gap. The CDR3 DNA reads TGTGCCAGCTCACCACTTCAGGGTCTTAGCGAGCAGTACTTC. It translates to CASSPLQGLSEQYF.

CDR3 amino acids: CSVLTGGPTEAFF. Written as DNA, the CDR3 is TGCAGCGTCTTAACGGGGGGGCCCACTGAAGCTTTCTTT. The rearrangement joins TRBV29-1 to TRBJ1-1; possible D gene TRBD1, 6 bases. The CDR3 is 13 residues long. Germline lookup yields CDR1 SQVTM and CDR2 ANQGSEA. V was pared by 6 bases and J by 4 bases, with 15 bases between.

This clone came up a few times. The chain carries TRBV11-3 and TRBJ2-7; 12 bases align to TRBD2. Germline CDR1 is SGHNT and CDR2 is YENEEA. V lost 6 bases, J lost 2 bases, and 8 bases stayed unmatched. The CDR3 loop spans 16 amino acids. This chain's CDR3 is CASSPSWTSGAYEQYF. In DNA form, the CDR3 reads TGTGCCAGCAGTCCCTCTTGGACTAGCGGGGCCTACGAGCAGTACTTC. Full variable domain (outside the CDR3, taken from reference TRBV11-3 and TRBJ2-7): EAGVVQSPRYKIIEKKQPVAFWCNPISGHNTLYWYLQNLGQGPELLIRYENEEAVDDSQLPKDRFSAERLKGVDSTLKIQPAELGDSAVYLCASSPSWTSGAYEQYFGPGTRLTVT.

The J gene is TRBJ2-7, the V gene TRBV6-5, with D hard to call. CDR1 MNHEY and CDR2 SVGAGI come from the germline V gene. V dropped 10 bases and J dropped 6 bases, with 19 bases sitting between them. This CDR3 has 13 amino acids. CDR3 in amino acids: CATPARKVGEQYF. The CDR3 nucleotides read TGTGCCACCCCCGCTAGGAAGGTTGGCGAGCAGTACTTC.

J is TRBJ1-3 and V is TRBV5-4; tentative D call: TRBD1 (6 bases). The CDR3 extends over 16 amino acids. Between the trimmed V and J ends, which lost 4 bases and 2 bases, there was a span of 16 bases. The V gene's germline CDR1 is SGHNT and CDR2 YYREEE (reference sequence). Written as DNA, the CDR3 is TGTGCCAGCAGCCTAGGGGGGGGATTCCCTGGAAACACCATATATTTT. Translating it yields CASSLGGGFPGNTIYF.

CDR3 bases: TGTGCCAGCACCAGGGGAGCAGACTACGAGCAGTACTTC. Its translation: CASTRGADYEQYF. The rearrangement uses TRBV7-9 and TRBJ2-7, with D possibly matching TRBD1 (6 bases). V was cut by 7 bases and J by 3 bases, with 13 bases left in between. Germline CDR1 is SEHNR and CDR2 is FQNEAQ (reference sequence). This CDR3 contains 13 residues. The whole variable domain, remainder taken from reference TRBV7-9 and TRBJ2-7, is DTGVSQNPRHKITKRGQNVTFRCDPISEHNRLYWYRQTLGQGPEFLTYFQNEAQLEKSRLLSDRFSAERPKGSFSTLEIQRTEQGDSAMYLCASTRGADYEQYFGPGTRLTVT.

Regarding this clone: Other DNA sequences of this sample code for an identical CDR3. The chain uses TRBV18 and TRBJ1-2; no reliable D call. The germline V gene encodes CDR1 KGHSH and CDR2 LQKENI. The CDR3 totals 13 residues. Trimming left V 2 bases short and J 2 bases short, with 6 bases between. This chain's CDR3 is CASSPGQNYGYTF. CDR3 DNA: TGTGCCAGCTCACCAGGGCAGAACTATGGCTACACCTTC.

The chain is built from TRBV30 and TRBJ2-7; 7 bases agree with TRBD1. After removal of 5 bases from V and 3 bases from J, the junction contained 7 bases not matched to a gene. Looked up from germline, CDR1 is GTSNPN and CDR2 is SVGIG (reference sequence). The CDR3 is made up of 13 amino acids. The CDR3 bases are TGTGCCTGGGGGACAGTAGCCCTCTACGAGCAGTACTTC. Translating it yields CAWGTVALYEQYF. The full variable domain, with the rest looked up from reference TRBV30 and TRBJ2-7, is SQTIHQWPATLVQPVGSPLSLECTVEGTSNPNLYWYRQAAGRGLQLLFYSVGIGQISSEVPQNLSASRPQDRQFILSSKKLLLSDSGFYLCAWGTVALYEQYFGPGTRLTVT.

The chain carries TRBV5-8 and TRBJ1-2; no clear D gene. The V gene's germline CDR1 is SGHTS and CDR2 YDEGEE. The V gene lost 0 bases and the J gene lost 2 bases, with 8 bases spanning the gap. CDR3 size: 14 residues. The CDR3 nucleotides read TGTGCCAGCAGCTTGGATGGGCTAAACTATGGCTACACCTTC. This gives the protein CASSLDGLNYGYTF.

The rearrangement joins TRBV5-4 to TRBJ1-2; D not certain. This CDR3 comprises 14 residues. CDR1 and CDR2 (germline): SGHNT, YYREEE (reference sequence). V lost 1 base and J 8 bases, leaving 15 bases between the germline ends. The CDR3: CASSLIGGSRGYTF. The CDR3 region has the DNA TGTGCCAGCAGCTTGATAGGAGGTTCTAGGGGCTACACCTTC.

This sequence joins TRBV2 and TRBJ1-6; TRBD1 might be the D (5 bases). Per germline, CDR1 SNHLY and CDR2 FYNNEI. This CDR3 has 17 residues. V lost 2 bases and J lost 0, with 11 bases in between. CDR3 coding DNA: TGTGCCAGCAGTGAACGACAGCTGAGCTCCTATAATTCACCCCTCCACTTT. It yields the protein CASSERQLSSYNSPLHF.

The V gene is TRBV19, the J gene TRBJ2-5; D may be TRBD2 (5 bases). CDR1 is LNHDA, CDR2 SQIVND, per germline (reference sequence). Trimming stripped 1 base from V and 5 bases from J, with 5 bases between. CDR3 length: 12 residues. The CDR3 DNA is TGTGCCAGTAGTATAGGAGGGGAGACCCAGTACTTC. Translating gives CASSIGGETQYF.

This CDR3 reads CASRPTAISTNEQFF. CDR3 nucleotides: TGTGCCAGCAGACCGACAGCTATCTCTACCAATGAGCAGTTCTTC. This chain links TRBV27 with TRBJ2-1; tentatively, D is TRBD1 (5 bases). Germline values: CDR1 MNHEY, CDR2 SMNVEV (reference sequence). Trimming shortened V by 6 bases and J by 6 bases, and 18 bases separated the two germline ends. The CDR3 loop spans 15 amino acids.

CDR3 amino acids: CASSQNNSPLHF. The CDR3, as DNA: TGTGCCAGCTCCCAGAATAATTCACCCCTCCACTTT. The rearrangement links TRBV18 to TRBJ1-6; D not certain. CDR1 and CDR2 (germline): KGHSH, LQKENI. V lost 6 bases to trimming and J lost 5 bases, with 5 bases between them. The CDR3 spans 12 residues.

J is TRBJ1-2 and V is TRBV28, with a weak D call TRBD1 (5 bases). CDR1 and CDR2 (germline): MDHEN, SYDVKM. The V end was cut by 7 bases, the J end by 4 bases, with 19 bases between. The CDR3 runs to 15 residues. CDR3 sequence (DNA): TGTGCCAGCACCCTCAGTTGGGACTCATCCTATGGCTACACCTTC. Translating gives CASTLSWDSSYGYTF.

The CDR3 DNA follows: TGTGCCAGCAGCTTAGTCTTGGGGGCCTCCTACAATGAGCAGTTCTTC. It translates to CASSLVLGASYNEQFF. The V call is TRBV7-9, the J call TRBJ2-1; maybe TRBD1 (6 bases). The CDR3 loop spans 16 amino acids. Germline CDR1 and CDR2: SEHNR and FQNEAQ (reference sequence). Deletions cut 1 base from V and 0 bases from J, with 10 bases between.

This chain connects TRBV6-5 to TRBJ1-1; TRBD1 aligns across 7 bases. The germline gives CDR1 MNHEY, CDR2 SVGAGI. CDR3 size: 12 residues. After removal of 0 bases from V and 8 bases from J, the junction contained 0 bases not matched to a gene. This CDR3 is CASSYSTGEAFF. The CDR3 nucleotides are TGTGCCAGCAGTTACTCGACAGGGGAAGCTTTCTTT.